The source of this T cell receptor (beta chain) is a study of T cells in Graves' hyperthyroidism and ophthalmopathy (dated by TCRdb to the late 2010s). Broadly, across the study: Peripheral blood was collected at initial diagnosis, before any treatment. A discovery cohort of around 98 patients, roughly 40 with Graves' ophthalmopathy and roughly 59 with stable Graves' hyperthyroidism, was used to find distinguishing TCR V-J signatures. Whether ophthalmopathy could be predicted prospectively was tested in an independent validation cohort made up of approximately 19 hyperthyroidism patients plus 17 patients who later progressed to ophthalmopathy. The 100 or so discovery patients were divided at random into training and test sets in a 7:3 ratio. The study also compared thyroid tissue and blood T-cell repertoires from a handful of Graves' hyperthyroidism patients. After blood sampling, hyperthyroidism patients were treated with methimazole at a starting dose of 30 mg daily, and ophthalmopathy patients were treated with high-dose intravenous methylprednisolone. The paper describes TCR Vbeta CDR3 sequencing of around 140 peripheral blood samples, made up of fewer than 50 ophthalmopathy patients, some 80 hyperthyroidism patients and around 17 progressor patients. Findings and caveats that apply to the study as a whole: Blood samples also contained most of the expanded thyroid clonotypes (frequency above 0.001), which suggests that blood repertoires may reflect thyroid immune responses. In cross-validation, a model built on a 13 V-J signature told ophthalmopathy apart from stable hyperthyroidism with 85% to 90% sensitivity and 81% to 82% specificity, and in testing the same model reached 80%/75%. No statistical method was used to set the sample size in advance, and investigators knew the group allocation. In validation, the model predicted progression to ophthalmopathy with roughly 66% sensitivity and about 73% specificity, a median of approximately 6.5 months before onset.

Stable Graves' hyperthyroidism was defined as the absence of progression to ophthalmopathy over 18 months of follow-up. The hyperthyroidism patients were between 18 and 65 years old and newly diagnosed, with a disease duration of less than 2 months. Exclusion was applied to patients with uncontrolled infections, other autoimmune diseases, pregnancy or lactation. Diagnoses were established on the basis of clinical symptoms, serum thyroxine and TRAb, thyroid ultrasound, and orbital computed tomography. PBMCs were separated from roughly 10 ml of fresh peripheral blood using Ficoll-Paque density gradient centrifugation. Trizol reagent was used to extract total RNA, and RNA quality was then checked on an Agilent 2100 Bioanalyzer. The junction carries 22 bases between V and J, which are trimmed by 5 bases and 5 bases respectively. The CDR3 contains 16 residues, cysteine and phenylalanine counted. Here the CDR3 DNA is all that survives: 48 bases in frame from base 1. CDR1 and CDR2 are read off the germline V gene as SGDLS and YYNGEE.

The TCR beta CDR3 regions were amplified from the RNA transcripts. For the first round of RT-PCR on the TCR CDR3, the HTBI primer set was used together with the Qiagen OneStep RT-PCR kit. A second multiplex PCR round built the libraries, followed by size selection and purification. Sequencing of the libraries was done on an Illumina HiSeq2000 using paired-end 100 bp reads. Regarding the original processing steps: SOAPnuke was used to process the raw data, with reads discarded if the reads contained adapters or uncalled bases, had a mean Phred below 15, or lacked an exact constant-primer or identifier match. High-quality paired reads were merged with COPE v1.2.5, and unique nucleotide sequences were defined as clonotypes. MiTCR v1.1 was used to align clonotypes to the IMGT TRBV, TRBD and TRBJ reference segments. Analysis was restricted to V-J combinations with a frequency above 0.0001, which covered roughly 99% of repertoires. The TCS score was defined as the ratio of F50 (clonal expansion) to E x V (chaos), calculated using BLOSUM62-based TCRdist between CDR3 peptides within each V-J. Welch's t-statistics and random forest reduced approximately 520 V-J features to some 14, which were used in a naive Bayes classifier (R e1071). TCRdb redid the processing of the public reads, applying fastp at Q25 and MiXCR, and retained in-frame beta chains. A single entry per CDR3 protein holds the most common genes and DNA from its merged rows. Clone size and V and J calls follow TCRdb, not the original study. The sample contains a few hundred thousand distinct CDR3 sequences, about a sixth of them found a single time. Of the sample, roughly 7.4% is held by the ten largest clones.

This clonotype was observed once. Its specific antigen is unknown. Per-nucleotide qualities are absent, and no much larger clonotype sits a single base away. One read alone makes for weak evidence. This chain is built from TRBV9 and TRBJ2-5, with no confident D gene call. The sequenced sample consisted of blood. The receptor was isolated from a woman aged 18-29 years with Graves' hyperthyroidism. CDR3 reads: CASSLNNLGGRETQYF. In nucleotides, the sequence is TGTGCCAGCAGTTTGAACAATTTGGGTGGCCGGGAGACCCAGTACTTC.